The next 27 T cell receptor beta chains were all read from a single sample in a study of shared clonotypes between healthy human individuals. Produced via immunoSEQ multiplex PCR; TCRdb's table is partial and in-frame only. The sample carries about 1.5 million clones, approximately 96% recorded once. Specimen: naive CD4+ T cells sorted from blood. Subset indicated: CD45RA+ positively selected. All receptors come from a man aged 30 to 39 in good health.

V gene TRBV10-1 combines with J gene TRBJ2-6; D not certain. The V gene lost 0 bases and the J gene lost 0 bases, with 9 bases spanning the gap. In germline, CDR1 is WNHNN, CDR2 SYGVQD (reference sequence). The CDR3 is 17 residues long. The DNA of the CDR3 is TGCGCCAGCAGTGAGTCGGGATGGAACTCTGGGGCCAACGTCCTGACTTTC. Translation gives CASSESGWNSGANVLTF.

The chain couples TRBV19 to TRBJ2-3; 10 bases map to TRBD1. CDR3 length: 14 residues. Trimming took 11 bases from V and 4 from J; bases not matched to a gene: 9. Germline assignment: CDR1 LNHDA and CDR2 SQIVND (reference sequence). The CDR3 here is CAARDRGFSDTQYF. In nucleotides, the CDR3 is TGTGCCGCCCGGGACAGGGGTTTTTCAGATACGCAGTATTTT.

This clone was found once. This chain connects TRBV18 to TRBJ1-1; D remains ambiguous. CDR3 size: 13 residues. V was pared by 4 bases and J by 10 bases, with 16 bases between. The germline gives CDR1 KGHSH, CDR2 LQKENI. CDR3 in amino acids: CASSLSDQEAAFF. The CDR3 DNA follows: TGTGCCAGCTCACTTAGCGACCAGGAGGCAGCTTTCTTT.

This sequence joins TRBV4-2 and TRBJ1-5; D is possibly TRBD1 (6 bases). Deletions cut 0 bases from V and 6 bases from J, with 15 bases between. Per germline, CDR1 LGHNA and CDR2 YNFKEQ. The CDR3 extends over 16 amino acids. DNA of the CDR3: TGTGCCAGCAGCCAAGATCAGGGGCAGCTCGGTCAGCCCCAGCATTTT. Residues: CASSQDQGQLGQPQHF.

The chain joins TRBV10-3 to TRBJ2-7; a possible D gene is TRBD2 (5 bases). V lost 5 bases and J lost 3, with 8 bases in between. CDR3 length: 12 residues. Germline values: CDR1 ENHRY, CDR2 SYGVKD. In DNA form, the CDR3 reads TGTGCCATCAGTCCCGGGAACTACGAGCAGTACTTC. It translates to CAISPGNYEQYF.

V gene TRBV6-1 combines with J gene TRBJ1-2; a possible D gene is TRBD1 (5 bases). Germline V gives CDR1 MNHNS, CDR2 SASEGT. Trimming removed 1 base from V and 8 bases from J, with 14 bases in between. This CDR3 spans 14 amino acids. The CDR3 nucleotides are TGTGCCAGCAGTGAAGGAGTCAGGGCTATAGGCTACACCTTC. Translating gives CASSEGVRAIGYTF.

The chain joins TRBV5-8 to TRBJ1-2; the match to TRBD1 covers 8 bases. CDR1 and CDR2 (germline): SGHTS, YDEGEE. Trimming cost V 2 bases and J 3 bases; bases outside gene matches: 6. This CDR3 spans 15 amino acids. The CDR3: CASSFGDRPHYGYTF. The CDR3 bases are TGTGCCAGCAGCTTTGGGGACAGGCCCCACTATGGCTACACCTTC.

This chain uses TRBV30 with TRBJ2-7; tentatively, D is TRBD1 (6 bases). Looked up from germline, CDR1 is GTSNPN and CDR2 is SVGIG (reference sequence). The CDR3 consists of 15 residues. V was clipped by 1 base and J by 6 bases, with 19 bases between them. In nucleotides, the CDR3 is TGTGCCTGGAGTGCTCCACAGGGATTCGTCTCCGAGCAGTACTTC. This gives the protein CAWSAPQGFVSEQYF.

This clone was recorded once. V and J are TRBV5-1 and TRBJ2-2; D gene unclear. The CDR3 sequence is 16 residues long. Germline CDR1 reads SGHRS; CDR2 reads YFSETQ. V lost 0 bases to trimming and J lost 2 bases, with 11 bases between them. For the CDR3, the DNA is TGCGCCAGCAGCTTGGTTGCGAAAATTAACACCGGGGAGCTGTTTTTT. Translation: CASSLVAKINTGELFF. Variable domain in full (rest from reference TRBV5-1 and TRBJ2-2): KAGVTQTPRYLIKTRGQQVTLSCSPISGHRSVSWYQQTPGQGLQFLFEYFSETQRNKGNFPGRFSGRQFSNSRSEMNVSTLELGDSALYLCASSLVAKINTGELFFGEGSRLTVL.

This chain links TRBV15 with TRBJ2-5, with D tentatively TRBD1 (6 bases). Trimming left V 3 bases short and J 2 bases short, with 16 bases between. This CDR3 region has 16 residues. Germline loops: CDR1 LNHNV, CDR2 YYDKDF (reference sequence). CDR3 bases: TGTGCCACCAGCAGCCTGGGACACTCCCTTCAAGAGACCCAGTACTTC. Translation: CATSSLGHSLQETQYF. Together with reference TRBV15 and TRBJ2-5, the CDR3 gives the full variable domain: DAMVIQNPRYQVTQFGKPVTLSCSQTLNHNVMYWYQQKSSQAPKLLFHYYDKDFNNEADTPDNFQSRRPNTSFCFLDIRSPGLGDTAMYLCATSSLGHSLQETQYFGPGTRLLVL.

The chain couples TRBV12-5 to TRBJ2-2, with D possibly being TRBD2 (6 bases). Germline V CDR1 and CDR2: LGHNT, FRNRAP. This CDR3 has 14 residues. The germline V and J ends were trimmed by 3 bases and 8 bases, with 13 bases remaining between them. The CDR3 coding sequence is TGTGCTAGTGGTTTTAGCGGTCTCGGAGGGGAGCTGTTTTTT. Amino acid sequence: CASGFSGLGGELFF.

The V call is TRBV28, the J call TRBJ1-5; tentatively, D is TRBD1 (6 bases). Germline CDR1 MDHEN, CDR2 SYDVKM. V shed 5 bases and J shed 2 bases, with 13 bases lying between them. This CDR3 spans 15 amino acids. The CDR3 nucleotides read TGTGCCAGCAGTCCCCCGGACAGAGGCAATCAGCCCCAGCATTTT. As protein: CASSPPDRGNQPQHF.

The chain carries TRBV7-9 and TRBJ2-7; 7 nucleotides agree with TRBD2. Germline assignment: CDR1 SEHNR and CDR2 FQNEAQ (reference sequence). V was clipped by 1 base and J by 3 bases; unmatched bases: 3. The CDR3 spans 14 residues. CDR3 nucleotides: TGTGCCAGCAGCTTAGGCGGGAGTATCTACGAGCAGTACTTC. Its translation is CASSLGGSIYEQYF.

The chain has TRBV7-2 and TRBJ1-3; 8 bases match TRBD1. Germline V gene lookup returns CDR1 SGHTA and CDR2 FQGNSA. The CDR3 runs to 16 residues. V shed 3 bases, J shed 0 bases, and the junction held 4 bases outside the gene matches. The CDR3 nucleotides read TGTGCCAGCAGCTTCTCCGGGACAGGCTCTGGAAACACCATATATTTT. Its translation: CASSFSGTGSGNTIYF.

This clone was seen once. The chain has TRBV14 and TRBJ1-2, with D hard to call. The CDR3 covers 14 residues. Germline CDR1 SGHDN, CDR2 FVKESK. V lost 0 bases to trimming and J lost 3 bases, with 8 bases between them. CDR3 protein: CASSQDRRDYGYTF. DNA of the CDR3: TGTGCCAGCAGCCAAGATCGACGGGACTATGGCTACACCTTC.

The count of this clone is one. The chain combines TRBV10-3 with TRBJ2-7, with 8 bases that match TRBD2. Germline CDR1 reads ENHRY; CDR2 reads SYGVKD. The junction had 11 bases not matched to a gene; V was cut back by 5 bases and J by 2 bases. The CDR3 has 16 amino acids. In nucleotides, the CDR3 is TGTGCCATCAGTTCCCCCGGGGGGGGGAGGGCCTACGAGCAGTACTTC. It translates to CAISSPGGGRAYEQYF.

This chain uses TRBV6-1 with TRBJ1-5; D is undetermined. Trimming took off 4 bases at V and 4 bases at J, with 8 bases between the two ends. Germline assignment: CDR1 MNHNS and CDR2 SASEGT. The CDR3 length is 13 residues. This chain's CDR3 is CASSARQNQPQHF. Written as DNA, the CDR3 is TGTGCCAGCAGTGCCCGCCAGAATCAGCCCCAGCATTTT.

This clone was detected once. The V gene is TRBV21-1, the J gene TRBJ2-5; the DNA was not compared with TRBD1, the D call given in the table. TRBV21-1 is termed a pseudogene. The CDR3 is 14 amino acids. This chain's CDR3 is CASSKGIGLGTQYF. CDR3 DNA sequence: TGTGCCAGCAGCAAAGGGATTGGGCTTGGGACCCAGTACTTC.

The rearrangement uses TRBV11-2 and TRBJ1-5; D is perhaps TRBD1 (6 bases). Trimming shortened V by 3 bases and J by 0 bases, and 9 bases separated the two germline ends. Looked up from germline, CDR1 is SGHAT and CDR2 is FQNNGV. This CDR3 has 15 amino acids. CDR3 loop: CASSLDSYSNQPQHF. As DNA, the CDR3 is TGTGCCAGCAGCTTGGACAGCTATAGCAATCAGCCCCAGCATTTT.

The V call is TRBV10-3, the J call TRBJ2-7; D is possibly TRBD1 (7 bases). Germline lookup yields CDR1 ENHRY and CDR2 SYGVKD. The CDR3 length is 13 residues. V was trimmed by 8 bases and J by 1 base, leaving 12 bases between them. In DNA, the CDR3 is TGTGCCATCGGGGCGGGACAGTCCTACGAGCAGTACTTC. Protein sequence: CAIGAGQSYEQYF.

The CDR3 spells CASSHGTGGTNYGYTF. The CDR3 DNA sequence: TGCGCCAGCAGCCACGGGACAGGGGGAACTAACTATGGCTACACCTTC. The rearrangement links TRBV5-1 to TRBJ1-2, with TRBD1 identical over 11 bases. J was trimmed by 0 bases and V by 4 bases; bases with no gene match: 5. Germline V gene sequence: CDR1 SGHRS, CDR2 YFSETQ. The CDR3 consists of 16 residues.

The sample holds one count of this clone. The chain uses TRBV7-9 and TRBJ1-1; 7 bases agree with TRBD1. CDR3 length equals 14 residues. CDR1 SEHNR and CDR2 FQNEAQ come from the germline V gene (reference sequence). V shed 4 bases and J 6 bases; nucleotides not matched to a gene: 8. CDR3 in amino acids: CASSYRQGSPEAFF. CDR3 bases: TGTGCCAGCAGCTATCGACAGGGCAGCCCTGAAGCTTTCTTT.

CDR3: CASSEAIGGLQPQHF. In DNA, the CDR3 is TGTGCCAGCAGTGAAGCGATCGGGGGTCTCCAGCCCCAGCATTTT. The chain carries TRBV2 and TRBJ1-5; TRBD1 might be the D (5 bases). The CDR3 spans 15 residues. Germline V gives CDR1 SNHLY, CDR2 FYNNEI. V dropped 0 bases and J dropped 7 bases, with 13 bases sitting between them. Filled out from reference TRBV2 and TRBJ1-5, the complete variable domain reads EPEVTQTPSHQVTQMGQEVILRCVPISNHLYFYWYRQILGQKVEFLVSFYNNEISEKSEIFDDQFSVERPDGSNFTLKIRSTKLEDSAMYFCASSEAIGGLQPQHFGDGTRLSIL.

The chain's CDR3 is CASSFSSGTGYNTGELFF. In DNA form, the CDR3 reads TGTGCCAGCAGCTTTAGTTCCGGGACAGGGTACAACACCGGGGAGCTGTTTTTT. The gene calls are TRBV5-8 and TRBJ2-2; 9 positions agree with TRBD1. The CDR3 extends over 18 amino acids. Germline V gene lookup returns CDR1 SGHTS and CDR2 YDEGEE. V was pared by 2 bases and J by 2 bases, with 10 bases of the junction left unmatched.

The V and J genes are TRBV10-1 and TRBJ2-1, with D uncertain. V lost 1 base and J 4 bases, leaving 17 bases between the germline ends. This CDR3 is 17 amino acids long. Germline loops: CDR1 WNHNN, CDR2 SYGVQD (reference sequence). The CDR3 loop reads CASSECDWPLIYNEQFF. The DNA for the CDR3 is TGCGCCAGCAGTGAGTGTGATTGGCCTCTAATTTACAATGAGCAGTTCTTC.

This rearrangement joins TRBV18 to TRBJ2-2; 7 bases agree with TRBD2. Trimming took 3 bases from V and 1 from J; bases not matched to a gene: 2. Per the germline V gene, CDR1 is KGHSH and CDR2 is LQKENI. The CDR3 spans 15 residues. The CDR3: CASSPGLQNTGELFF. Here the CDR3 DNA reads TGTGCCAGCTCACCGGGACTACAGAACACCGGGGAGCTGTTTTTT.

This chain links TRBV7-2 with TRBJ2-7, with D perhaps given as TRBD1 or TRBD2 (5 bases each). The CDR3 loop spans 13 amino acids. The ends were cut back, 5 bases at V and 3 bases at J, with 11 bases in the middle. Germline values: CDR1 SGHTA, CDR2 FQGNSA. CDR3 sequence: CASSTGPLYEQYF. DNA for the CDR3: TGTGCCAGCAGCACGGGGCCACTCTACGAGCAGTACTTC.